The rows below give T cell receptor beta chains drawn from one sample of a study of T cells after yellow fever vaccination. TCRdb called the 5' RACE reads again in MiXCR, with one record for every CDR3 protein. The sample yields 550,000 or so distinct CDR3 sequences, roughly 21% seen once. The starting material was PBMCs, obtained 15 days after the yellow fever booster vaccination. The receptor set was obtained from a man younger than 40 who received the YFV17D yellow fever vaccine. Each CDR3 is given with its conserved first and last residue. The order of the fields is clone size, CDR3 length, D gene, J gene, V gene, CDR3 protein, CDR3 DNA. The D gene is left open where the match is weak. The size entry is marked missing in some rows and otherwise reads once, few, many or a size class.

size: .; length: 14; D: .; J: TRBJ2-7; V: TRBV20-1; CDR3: CSARGRGHPVEQYF; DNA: TGCAGTGCTAGAGGGAGGGGGCACCCTGTCGAGCAGTACTTC
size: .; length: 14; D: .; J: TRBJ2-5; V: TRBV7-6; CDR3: CASSYIAGAETQYF; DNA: TGTGCCAGCAGTTACATTGCAGGGGCAGAGACCCAGTACTTC
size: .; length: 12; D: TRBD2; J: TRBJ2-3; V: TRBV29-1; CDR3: CSVVLASDTQYF; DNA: TGCAGCGTTGTACTAGCGTCCGATACGCAGTATTTT
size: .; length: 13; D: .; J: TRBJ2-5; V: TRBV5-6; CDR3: CASSFGREETQYF; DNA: TGTGCCAGCAGTTTTGGGAGAGAAGAGACCCAGTACTTC
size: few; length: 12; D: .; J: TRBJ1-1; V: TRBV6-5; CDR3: CASSKGHTEAFF; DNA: TGTGCCAGCAGTAAGGGGCACACTGAAGCTTTCTTT
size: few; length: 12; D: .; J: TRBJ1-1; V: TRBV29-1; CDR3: CSVGSDSPEAFF; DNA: TGCAGCGTTGGGTCAGACAGCCCTGAAGCTTTCTTT
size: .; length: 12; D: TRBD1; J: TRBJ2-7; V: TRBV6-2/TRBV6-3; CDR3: CASEGTAYEQYF; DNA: TGTGCCAGCGAAGGGACAGCCTACGAGCAGTACTTC
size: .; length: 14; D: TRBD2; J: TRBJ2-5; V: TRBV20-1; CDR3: CSASKRGRGETQYF; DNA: TGCAGTGCTAGCAAGCGGGGCCGGGGAGAGACCCAGTACTTC
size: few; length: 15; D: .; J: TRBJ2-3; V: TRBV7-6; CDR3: CASSFPDGRTDTQYF; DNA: TGTGCCAGCAGCTTCCCAGATGGCCGCACAGATACGCAGTATTTT
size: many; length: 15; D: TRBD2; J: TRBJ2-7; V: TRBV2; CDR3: CASRLSGLALGEQYF; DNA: TGTGCCAGCAGACTTTCGGGACTAGCTTTGGGCGAGCAGTACTTC
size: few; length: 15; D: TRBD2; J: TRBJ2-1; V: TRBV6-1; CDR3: CASTSLAGARNEQFF; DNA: TGTGCCAGCACCTCACTAGCGGGAGCCAGGAATGAGCAGTTCTTC
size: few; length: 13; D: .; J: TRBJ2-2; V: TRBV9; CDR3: CASSDRNTGELFF; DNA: TGTGCCAGCAGCGACAGAAACACCGGGGAGCTGTTTTTT
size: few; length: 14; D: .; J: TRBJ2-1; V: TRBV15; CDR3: CATSRVGSNNEQFF; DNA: TGTGCCACCAGCAGAGTCGGGAGCAACAATGAGCAGTTCTTC
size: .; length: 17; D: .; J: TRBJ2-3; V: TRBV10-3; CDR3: CAISEPGAQQGTDTQYF; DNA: TGTGCCATCAGTGAGCCAGGGGCGCAGCAGGGCACAGATACGCAGTATTTT
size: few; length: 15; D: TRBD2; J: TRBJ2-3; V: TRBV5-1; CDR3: CASSRIGTSSDTQYF; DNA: TGCGCCAGCAGCCGGATCGGGACTAGTTCCGATACGCAGTATTTT
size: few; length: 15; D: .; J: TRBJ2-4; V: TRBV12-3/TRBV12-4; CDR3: CASSFGGASKNIQYF; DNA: TGTGCCAGCAGTTTTGGGGGCGCGTCCAAAAACATTCAGTACTTC
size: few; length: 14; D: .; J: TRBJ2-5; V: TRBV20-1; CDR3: CSARRGPKGETQYF; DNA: TGCAGTGCTCGTCGAGGACCTAAGGGTGAGACCCAGTACTTC
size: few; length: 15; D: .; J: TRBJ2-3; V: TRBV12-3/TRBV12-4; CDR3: CASSPPYSAPDTQYF; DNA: TGTGCCAGCAGTCCACCTTATTCCGCCCCAGATACGCAGTATTTT
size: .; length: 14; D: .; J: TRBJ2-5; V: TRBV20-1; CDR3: CSARAGPSTETQYF; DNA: TGCAGTGCTAGAGCCGGACCTTCGACGGAGACCCAGTACTTC
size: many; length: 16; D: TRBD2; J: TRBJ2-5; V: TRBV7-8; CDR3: CASSELAGALEETQYF; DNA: TGTGCCAGCAGCGAACTAGCGGGAGCATTGGAAGAGACCCAGTACTTC
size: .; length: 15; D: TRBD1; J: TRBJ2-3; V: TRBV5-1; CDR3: CASSLGDRGADTQYF; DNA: TGTGCCAGCAGCCTCGGAGACAGGGGAGCAGATACGCAGTATTTT
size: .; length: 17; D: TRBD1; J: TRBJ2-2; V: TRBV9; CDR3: CASSTGQGATNTGELFF; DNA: TGTGCCAGCAGCACCGGACAGGGGGCGACGAACACCGGGGAGCTGTTTTTT
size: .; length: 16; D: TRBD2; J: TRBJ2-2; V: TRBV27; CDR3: CASSFWRGAGTGELFF; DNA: TGTGCCAGCAGTTTCTGGCGGGGGGCAGGAACCGGGGAGCTGTTTTTT